Each of the 26 T cell receptor beta chains below was sequenced from the same sample in a study of blood T cell dynamics during melanoma immunotherapy. The time point was: pre-treatment baseline. Clones were read by immunoSEQ multiplex PCR, and TCRdb kept only the in-frame ones, dropping some. The sample consists of about 22,000 clones, roughly 89% of them appearing once. The material was blood, obtained from a patient treated with checkpoint blockade. The source of these receptors is a human donor with melanoma.

The V and J genes are TRBV5-4 and TRBJ2-7, with 14 bases that match TRBD2. The CDR3 is 16 residues long. The germline gives CDR1 SGHNT, CDR2 YYREEE (reference sequence). V was pared by 4 bases and J by 4 bases, with 7 bases of the junction left unmatched. The CDR3: CASSPAGTSGRYEQYF. CDR3 DNA: TGTGCCAGCAGCCCAGCCGGGACTAGCGGGAGATACGAGCAGTACTTC.

The V gene is TRBV28, the J gene TRBJ1-4, with D uncertain. The CDR3 has 15 amino acids. CDR1 is MDHEN and CDR2 is SYDVKM in the germline V gene. V lost 5 bases to trimming and J lost 0 bases, with 10 bases between them. CDR3 sequence: CASSPMTATNEKLFF. The CDR3 nucleotides read TGTGCCAGCAGTCCCATGACGGCAACTAATGAAAAACTGTTTTTT.

V gene TRBV5-1 combines with J gene TRBJ2-1; weak D call: TRBD2 (6 bases). Between the trimmed V and J ends, which lost 0 bases and 2 bases, there was a span of 12 bases. The CDR3 is 16 residues long. The germline CDR1 and CDR2 sequences are SGHRS and YFSETQ. The CDR3 sequence is CASSLVGGRTYNEQFF. Written as DNA, the CDR3 is TGCGCCAGCAGCTTGGTGGGTGGGAGGACCTACAATGAGCAGTTCTTC.

This chain links TRBV6-6 with TRBJ1-6; no firm D call. The germline V and J ends were trimmed by 7 bases and 1 base, with 8 bases remaining between them. Looked up from germline, CDR1 is MNHNY and CDR2 is SVGAGI (reference sequence). The CDR3 length is 14 residues. For the CDR3, the DNA is TGTGCCAGCACCATTCCATCCTATAATTCACCCCTCCACTTT. Translation: CASTIPSYNSPLHF.

The chain links TRBV19 to TRBJ1-4, with D possibly TRBD1 on 6 matching bases. V gave up 6 bases and J gave up 3 bases, with 17 bases separating them. Germline CDR1 LNHDA, CDR2 SQIVND (reference sequence). CDR3 length: 16 amino acids. CDR3 bases: TGTGCCAGTAGGCCGACAGGCACCGCGGCTAATGAAAAACTGTTTTTT. This sequence encodes CASRPTGTAANEKLFF.

The chain combines TRBV6-5 with TRBJ2-2; 8 positions match TRBD1. The CDR3 extends over 16 amino acids. Looked up from germline, CDR1 is MNHEY and CDR2 is SVGAGI. J lost 0 bases, V lost 0 bases, and 0 bases had no gene match. The CDR3 loop reads CASSYSGQANTGELFF. The CDR3 bases are TGTGCCAGCAGTTACTCGGGACAGGCGAACACCGGGGAGCTGTTTTTT.

V gene TRBV19 combines with J gene TRBJ2-5; TRBD2 agrees at 7 bases. This CDR3 is built from 15 residues. Germline V gene sequence: CDR1 LNHDA, CDR2 SQIVND (reference sequence). With 6 bases clipped from V and 4 bases from J, the junction kept 11 bases outside the gene matches. The CDR3 loop reads CASSSGGSGLETQYF. The CDR3 DNA reads as TGTGCCAGTAGCTCGGGGGGTAGCGGATTAGAGACCCAGTACTTC.

This chain links TRBV5-1 with TRBJ1-3, with a weak D call TRBD1 (6 bases). V lost 0 bases and J 3 bases, leaving 13 bases between the germline ends. This CDR3 is built from 16 residues. CDR1 is SGHRS and CDR2 is YFSETQ in the germline V gene. CDR3 DNA: TGCGCCAGCAGCTTGGGATCTCCAGGGGTTGGAAACACCATATATTTT. Residues: CASSLGSPGVGNTIYF. Full variable domain (missing parts from reference TRBV5-1 and TRBJ1-3): KAGVTQTPRYLIKTRGQQVTLSCSPISGHRSVSWYQQTPGQGLQFLFEYFSETQRNKGNFPGRFSGRQFSNSRSEMNVSTLELGDSALYLCASSLGSPGVGNTIYFGEGSWLTVV.

The chain has TRBV2 and TRBJ1-2, with 9 nucleotides matching TRBD1. Germline trimming cut 5 bases from V and 2 bases from J; bases unmatched to any gene: 6. Germline V gives CDR1 SNHLY, CDR2 FYNNEI. The CDR3 loop spans 15 amino acids. CDR3 DNA sequence: TGTGCCAGCAGTAGTGACAGGGGGGCGAACTATGGCTACACCTTC. As protein: CASSSDRGANYGYTF.

The chain uses TRBV5-4 and TRBJ2-3; tentative D call: TRBD1 (5 bases). Germline V lookup: CDR1 SGHNT, CDR2 YYREEE (reference sequence). Trimming shortened V by 6 bases and J by 4 bases, and 12 bases separated the two germline ends. This CDR3 is built from 13 residues. The CDR3 here is CASTSGWSDTQYF. The CDR3 DNA sequence: TGTGCCAGCACCTCAGGGTGGTCAGATACGCAGTATTTT.

V gene TRBV7-3 combines with J gene TRBJ2-3; D call uncertain. Germline assignment: CDR1 SGHTA and CDR2 FQGTGA. The V end was cut by 3 bases, the J end by 9 bases, with 7 bases between. The CDR3 contains 11 residues. Here the CDR3 DNA reads TGTGCCAGCAGCTTGGGCCCGACGCAGTATTTT. It translates to CASSLGPTQYF.

This chain connects TRBV18 to TRBJ2-7; D may correspond to TRBD1 or TRBD2 (5 bases each). The CDR3 runs 17 residues. Germline assignment: CDR1 KGHSH and CDR2 LQKENI. V shed 4 bases and J shed 4 bases, with 23 bases lying between them. The CDR3 here is CASSLTRSLRGGYEQYF. The CDR3 coding sequence is TGTGCCAGCTCACTAACCAGAAGTCTACGTGGGGGTTACGAGCAGTACTTC. The whole variable domain, filled in from reference TRBV18 and TRBJ2-7, reads NAGVMQNPRHLVRRRGQEARLRCSPMKGHSHVYWYRQLPEEGLKFMVYLQKENIIDESGMPKERFSAEFPKEGPSILRIQQVVRGDSAAYFCASSLTRSLRGGYEQYFGPGTRLTVT.

This clone was recorded a few times. The genes are TRBV19 and TRBJ1-5; D remains unclear. The CDR3 spans 15 residues. Trimming removed 4 bases at V and 7 bases at J, with 17 bases between. Looked up from germline, CDR1 is LNHDA and CDR2 is SQIVND (reference sequence). The CDR3 sequence is CASSNGRGMKQPQHF. CDR3 nucleotide sequence: TGTGCCAGTAGTAATGGCAGAGGTATGAAACAGCCCCAGCATTTT.

The chain combines TRBV7-8 with TRBJ2-1; 7 nucleotides line up with TRBD2. Germline V gene sequence: CDR1 SGHVS, CDR2 FQNEAQ. Trimming at V came to 7 bases and at J to 8 bases, leaving 14 bases not matched to a gene. The CDR3 loop spans 15 amino acids. The CDR3 spells CASTHRLARRDEQFF. CDR3 nucleotide sequence: TGTGCCAGCACCCATCGACTAGCCCGAAGGGATGAGCAGTTCTTC. Using reference TRBV7-8 and TRBJ2-1 for the parts outside the CDR3, the full variable domain is GAGVSQSPRYKVAKRGQDVALRCDPISGHVSLFWYQQALGQGPEFLTYFQNEAQLDKSGLPSDRFFAERPEGSVSTLKIQRTQQEDSAVYLCASTHRLARRDEQFFGPGTRLTVL.

This chain links TRBV27 with TRBJ1-3; weak D call: TRBD1 (5 bases). The CDR3 has 16 residues. The ends were cut back, 4 bases at V and 0 bases at J, with 13 bases in the middle. The germline V gene has CDR1 MNHEY and CDR2 SMNVEV (reference sequence). The CDR3: CASSSWAGPSGNTIYF. DNA for the CDR3: TGTGCCAGCAGTTCATGGGCAGGGCCCTCTGGAAACACCATATATTTT.

CDR3 region: CASSFAGQGALVTQYF. CDR3 DNA sequence: TGCGCCAGCAGCTTTGCGGGGCAGGGGGCTCTTGTAACGCAGTATTTT. This chain joins TRBV5-1 and TRBJ2-3, with TRBD1 identical over 8 bases. V lost 2 bases to trimming and J lost 9 bases; unmatched junction nucleotides: 14. The CDR3 covers 16 residues. CDR1 is SGHRS and CDR2 is YFSETQ in the germline V gene.

V and J are TRBV11-2 and TRBJ2-5; D remains unclear. The CDR3 length is 14 residues. Between the trimmed V and J ends, which lost 1 base and 5 bases, there was a span of 11 bases. Germline CDR1 reads SGHAT; CDR2 reads FQNNGV. The CDR3 region has the DNA TGTGCCAGCAGCTTAGGCCAGATTGGGGAGACCCAGTACTTC. Its protein is CASSLGQIGETQYF.

V is TRBV28 and J is TRBJ2-7, with TRBD2 matching 7 bases. Germline trimming cut 6 bases from V and 7 bases from J; bases unmatched to any gene: 9. This CDR3 has 13 amino acids. Germline CDR1 MDHEN, CDR2 SYDVKM. The CDR3 spells CASRVSGPVEQYF. CDR3 in DNA: TGTGCCAGCAGGGTTAGCGGGCCTGTTGAGCAGTACTTC.

This clone has only a few counts. This chain joins TRBV10-3 and TRBJ2-7; 11 nucleotides match TRBD1. Losses at the gene ends were 6 bases for V and 5 bases for J; bases not matched to a gene: 9. The CDR3 has 15 residues. Looked up from germline, CDR1 is ENHRY and CDR2 is SYGVKD. CDR3 protein: CAIRAGTGGTDEQYF. The DNA for the CDR3 is TGTGCCATCAGGGCGGGGACAGGGGGAACCGACGAGCAGTACTTC.

This clone has only a few counts. The chain has TRBV5-1 and TRBJ2-7, with D perhaps being TRBD1 or TRBD2 (6 bases each). The CDR3 consists of 12 residues. The germline V gene has CDR1 SGHRS and CDR2 YFSETQ. Trimming pared 4 bases from V and 10 bases from J, leaving 15 bases between. The CDR3 nucleotides read TGCGCCAGCAGCGTGGGGCGGGACACCCAGTACTTC. It is translated as CASSVGRDTQYF.

This chain links TRBV9 with TRBJ2-3; 13 bases line up with TRBD2. Germline CDR1 is SGDLS and CDR2 is YYNGEE. This CDR3 is built from 18 residues. V shed 2 bases, J shed 0 bases, and the junction held 6 bases outside the gene matches. CDR3 sequence (DNA): TGTGCCAGCAGCGTGTCCGGGACTAGCGGGATAAGCACAGATACGCAGTATTTT. It translates to CASSVSGTSGISTDTQYF.

The rearrangement uses TRBV14 and TRBJ2-5; no clear D gene. Germline V gene sequence: CDR1 SGHDN, CDR2 FVKESK. CDR3 length: 14 residues. The V end was cut by 5 bases, the J end by 1 base, with 11 bases between. For the CDR3, the DNA is TGTGCCAGCAGCTTTGGGCCATCCCAAGAGACCCAGTACTTC. It yields the protein CASSFGPSQETQYF.

The chain carries TRBV27 and TRBJ1-4, with TRBD1 matching over 11 bases. Germline V gives CDR1 MNHEY, CDR2 SMNVEV (reference sequence). Trimming cost V 6 bases and J 8 bases; bases outside gene matches: 8. The CDR3 is 15 amino acids. The CDR3 DNA follows: TGTGCCAGCAGCCCGGGACAGGGGGGGAACGAAAAACTGTTTTTT. It specifies CASSPGQGGNEKLFF. Full variable domain (missing parts from reference TRBV27 and TRBJ1-4): EAQVTQNPRYLITVTGKKLTVTCSQNMNHEYMSWYRQDPGLGLRQIYYSMNVEVTDKGDVPEGYKVSRKEKRNFPLILESPSPNQTSLYFCASSPGQGGNEKLFFGSGTQLSVL.

This clone was recorded only once. The chain combines TRBV29-1 with TRBJ1-1; no clear D. The ends were cut back, 7 bases at V and 3 bases at J, with 9 bases in the middle. CDR1 is SQVTM, CDR2 ANQGSEA, per germline. CDR3 length: 11 residues. The CDR3 sequence: CSAGGDTEAFF. DNA of the CDR3: TGCAGCGCGGGTGGGGACACTGAAGCTTTCTTT.

The gene calls are TRBV30 and TRBJ1-5; 9 bases map to TRBD1. Germline values: CDR1 GTSNPN, CDR2 SVGIG (reference sequence). CDR3 size: 16 residues. J gave up 3 bases and V 2 bases, and 8 bases lay outside the gene matches. The CDR3 loop is CAWSPLGTGNNQPQHF. As DNA, the CDR3 is TGTGCCTGGAGTCCTCTGGGGACAGGGAACAATCAGCCCCAGCATTTT. Complete variable domain (other parts from reference TRBV30 and TRBJ1-5): SQTIHQWPATLVQPVGSPLSLECTVEGTSNPNLYWYRQAAGRGLQLLFYSVGIGQISSEVPQNLSASRPQDRQFILSSKKLLLSDSGFYLCAWSPLGTGNNQPQHFGDGTRLSIL.

The gene calls are TRBV29-1 and TRBJ1-1; D not resolved. Trimming took off 5 bases at V and 1 base at J, with 11 bases between the two ends. Germline values: CDR1 SQVTM, CDR2 ANQGSEA. CDR3 length equals 13 residues. The CDR3 DNA is TGCAGCGTTTGCAGACCCGAGAACACTGAAGCTTTCTTT. It translates to CSVCRPENTEAFF.